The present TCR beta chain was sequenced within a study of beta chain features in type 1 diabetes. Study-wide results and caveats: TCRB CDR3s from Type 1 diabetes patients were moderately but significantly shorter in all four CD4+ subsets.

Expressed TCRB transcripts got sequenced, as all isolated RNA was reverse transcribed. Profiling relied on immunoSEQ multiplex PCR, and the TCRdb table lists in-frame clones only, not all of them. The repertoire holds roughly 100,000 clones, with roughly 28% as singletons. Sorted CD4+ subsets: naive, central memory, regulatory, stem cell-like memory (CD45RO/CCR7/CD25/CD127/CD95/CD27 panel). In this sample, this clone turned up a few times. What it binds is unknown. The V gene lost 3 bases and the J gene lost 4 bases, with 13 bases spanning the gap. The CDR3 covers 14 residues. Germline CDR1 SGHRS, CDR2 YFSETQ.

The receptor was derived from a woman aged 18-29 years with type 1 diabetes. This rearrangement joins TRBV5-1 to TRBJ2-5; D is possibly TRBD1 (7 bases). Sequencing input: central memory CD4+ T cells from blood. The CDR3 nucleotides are TGCGCCAGCAGCTGGGCGGGGACAGCAGAGACCCAGTACTTC. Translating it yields CASSWAGTAETQYF.